A few counts support the clone carrying this T cell receptor beta chain. The antigen is not known. The study reverse transcribed the entire isolated RNA, so it sequenced expressed TCRB transcripts. Measured with immunoSEQ multiplex PCR; TCRdb has only the in-frame clones, and not every one. The data show about 180,000 clones, with about 13% seen just once and less than 0.7% held by the top ten. This entry comes from a study of beta chain features in type 1 diabetes. Study context: Analysis included under 120,000,000 sorted cells drawn from all samples.

Overall study findings and caveats: Shorter TCRB CDR3s, moderately but significantly so, marked every one of the four CD4+ subsets in Type 1 diabetes patients.

This CDR3 contains 14 residues. Trimming shortened V by 1 base and J by 7 bases, and 11 bases separated the two germline ends. Germline loops: CDR1 SGHTA, CDR2 FQGNSA. The rearrangement links TRBV7-2 to TRBJ2-4; possibly TRBD2 for D (5 bases). This sequence was found in a woman in her late teens or twenties in good health. The sample was central memory CD4+ T cells from blood. The CDR3 region is CASSLGGNANIQYF. CDR3 coding DNA: TGTGCCAGCAGCTTAGGAGGGAATGCGAACATTCAGTACTTC. Full variable domain (outside the CDR3, taken from reference TRBV7-2 and TRBJ2-4): GAGVSQSPSNKVTEKGKDVELRCDPISGHTALYWYRQSLGQGLEFLIYFQGNSAPDKSGLPSDRFSAERTGGSVSTLTIQRTQQEDSAVYLCASSLGGNANIQYFGAGTRLSVL.